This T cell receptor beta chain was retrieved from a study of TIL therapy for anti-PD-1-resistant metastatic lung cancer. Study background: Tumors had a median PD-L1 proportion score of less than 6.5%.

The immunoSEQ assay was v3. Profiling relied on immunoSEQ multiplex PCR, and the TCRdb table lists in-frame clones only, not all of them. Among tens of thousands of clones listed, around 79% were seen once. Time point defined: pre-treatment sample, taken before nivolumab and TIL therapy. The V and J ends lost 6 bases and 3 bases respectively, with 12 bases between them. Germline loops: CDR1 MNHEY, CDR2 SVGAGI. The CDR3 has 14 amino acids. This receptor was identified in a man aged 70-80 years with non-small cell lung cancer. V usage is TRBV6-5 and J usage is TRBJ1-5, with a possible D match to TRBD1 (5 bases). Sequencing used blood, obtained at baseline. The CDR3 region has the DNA TGTGCCAGCAGCGAAAGACAGACCAATCAGCCCCAGCATTTT. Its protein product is CASSERQTNQPQHF.